One T cell receptor beta chain is described in this entry. The repertoire was sequenced with immunoSEQ multiplex PCR; TCRdb's copy has only in-frame clones and lacks some. Counted here are a few hundred thousand clones, roughly 88% occurring once; the ten biggest clones make up more than 6.5%. Germline V gene lookup returns CDR1 MDHEN and CDR2 SYDVKM. Trimming removed 3 bases from V and 5 bases from J, with 16 bases in between. This CDR3 comprises 16 residues. The data originate from a study of blood T cell repertoires in COVID-19. Sequenced sample: peripheral blood. The origin of this receptor is a woman in her twenties or thirties who had recovered from COVID-19. The chain carries TRBV28 and TRBJ1-4, with D tentatively TRBD1 (6 bases). The CDR3 sequence: CASSFPRGGTNEKLFF. The CDR3 DNA reads TGTGCCAGCAGTTTTCCTAGGGGGGGAACCAATGAAAAACTGTTTTTT.